Listed below are T cell receptor beta chains from one sample, sequenced in a study of cytomegalovirus exposure and HLA in healthy donors. The protocol was immunoSEQ multiplex PCR, while the TCRdb copy is restricted to in-frame clones and leaves out a portion. The table shows 95,000 to 150,000 clones, with around 86% occurring only once. Sequencing input: PBMCs. These receptors were taken from a young man in good health and CMV-seronegative. Both conserved end residues are part of each CDR3. Each record gives: V gene, D gene, J gene, clone size, CDR3 protein, CDR3 DNA. A D gene is named only where the DNA matches it firmly. Clone size is not always given. Where it is, it says once, few, many or a class for expanded clones.

v_gene: TRBV6-5
d_gene: TRBD1
j_gene: TRBJ2-1
abundance: -
CDR3aa: CASSYSHGQGTEQFF
CDR3nt: TGTGCCAGCAGTTACTCCCATGGACAGGGGACGGAGCAGTTCTTC

v_gene: TRBV7-9
d_gene: -
j_gene: TRBJ1-5
abundance: few
CDR3aa: CASSPDSYGYEPQHF
CDR3nt: TGTGCCAGCAGCCCCGACAGCTATGGGTACGAGCCCCAGCATTTT

v_gene: TRBV2
d_gene: TRBD1
j_gene: TRBJ2-7
abundance: -
CDR3aa: CASRARDSTYYEQYF
CDR3nt: TGTGCCAGCAGAGCGAGGGACAGCACCTACTACGAGCAGTACTTC

v_gene: TRBV2
d_gene: -
j_gene: TRBJ1-5
abundance: -
CDR3aa: CASTLSDLGNQPQHF
CDR3nt: TGTGCCAGCACCCTGTCGGACTTGGGCAATCAGCCCCAGCATTTT

v_gene: TRBV6-5
d_gene: -
j_gene: TRBJ1-5
abundance: -
CDR3aa: CASLNSNQPQHF
CDR3nt: TGTGCCAGCCTAAATAGCAATCAGCCCCAGCATTTT

v_gene: TRBV6-5
d_gene: -
j_gene: TRBJ1-2
abundance: -
CDR3aa: CASSYTGQTNYGYTF
CDR3nt: TGTGCCAGCAGTTACACCGGACAGACCAACTATGGCTACACCTTC

v_gene: TRBV2
d_gene: TRBD1
j_gene: TRBJ1-3
abundance: -
CDR3aa: CASSRFKGQGAGNTIYF
CDR3nt: TGTGCCAGCAGTCGATTTAAAGGACAGGGGGCTGGAAACACCATATATTTT

v_gene: TRBV6-6
d_gene: -
j_gene: TRBJ1-1
abundance: -
CDR3aa: CASSKQEEAFF
CDR3nt: TGTGCCAGCAGTAAACAGGAGGAAGCTTTCTTT

v_gene: TRBV15
d_gene: TRBD1
j_gene: TRBJ2-7
abundance: once
CDR3aa: CATSKGGQGAHEQYF
CDR3nt: TGTGCCACCAGCAAGGGGGGACAGGGGGCCCACGAGCAGTACTTC

v_gene: TRBV4-3
d_gene: -
j_gene: TRBJ2-2
abundance: once
CDR3aa: CASSQSVLHVTPGELFF
CDR3nt: TGCGCCAGCAGCCAATCGGTACTCCACGTTACTCCCGGGGAGCTGTTTTTT

v_gene: TRBV14
d_gene: -
j_gene: TRBJ2-3
abundance: -
CDR3aa: CASSRGGGRVKADTQYF
CDR3nt: TGTGCCAGCAGTCGGGGAGGGGGACGCGTGAAGGCAGATACGCAGTATTTT

v_gene: TRBV6-5
d_gene: TRBD1
j_gene: TRBJ1-2
abundance: -
CDR3aa: CASSNHRQGGYGYTF
CDR3nt: TGTGCCAGCAGTAACCACCGGCAGGGGGGCTATGGCTACACCTTC

v_gene: TRBV6-5
d_gene: TRBD1
j_gene: TRBJ2-7
abundance: -
CDR3aa: CASSYSGTAYEQYF
CDR3nt: TGTGCCAGCAGTTACTCGGGGACAGCCTACGAGCAGTACTTC

v_gene: TRBV19
d_gene: -
j_gene: TRBJ1-5
abundance: once
CDR3aa: CASSRPGGGNQPQHF
CDR3nt: TGTGCCAGTAGCCGCCCGGGGGGCGGCAATCAGCCCCAGCATTTT

v_gene: TRBV11-2
d_gene: -
j_gene: TRBJ2-2
abundance: -
CDR3aa: CASNPGNTGELFF
CDR3nt: TGTGCCAGTAACCCCGGGAACACCGGGGAGCTGTTTTTT

v_gene: TRBV11-2
d_gene: TRBD1
j_gene: TRBJ2-7
abundance: -
CDR3aa: CASSPIGGDSNSYEQYF
CDR3nt: TGTGCCAGCAGCCCGATAGGTGGGGACAGTAACTCCTACGAGCAGTACTTC

v_gene: TRBV6-6
d_gene: TRBD1
j_gene: TRBJ1-5
abundance: few
CDR3aa: CASRGPNSNQPQHF
CDR3nt: TGTGCCTCCAGGGGGCCCAATAGCAATCAGCCCCAGCATTTT

v_gene: TRBV5-1
d_gene: TRBD2
j_gene: TRBJ2-3
abundance: -
CDR3aa: CASSGGGSTDTQYF
CDR3nt: TGCGCCAGCAGCGGCGGGGGTAGCACAGATACGCAGTATTTT

v_gene: TRBV18
d_gene: TRBD1
j_gene: TRBJ1-5
abundance: -
CDR3aa: CASSRGQGYDQPQHF
CDR3nt: TGTGCCAGCTCACGTGGACAGGGGTACGATCAGCCCCAGCATTTT

v_gene: TRBV10-3
d_gene: TRBD1
j_gene: TRBJ1-3
abundance: few
CDR3aa: CAISESDRAGNTIYF
CDR3nt: TGTGCCATCAGTGAGTCGGACAGGGCCGGAAACACCATATATTTT

v_gene: TRBV9
d_gene: TRBD2
j_gene: TRBJ2-1
abundance: -
CDR3aa: CASSTRSGEYNEQFF
CDR3nt: TGTGCCAGCAGCACAAGAAGCGGGGAGTACAATGAGCAGTTCTTC

v_gene: TRBV7-2
d_gene: TRBD2
j_gene: TRBJ2-1
abundance: -
CDR3aa: CASSLDRLAGGNEQFF
CDR3nt: TGTGCCAGCAGCTTAGATCGGCTAGCGGGGGGGAATGAGCAGTTCTTC

v_gene: TRBV2
d_gene: -
j_gene: TRBJ1-5
abundance: -
CDR3aa: CASNPGLSNPPRHF
CDR3nt: TGTGCCAGCAATCCAGGCTTGAGCAATCCGCCCCGGCATTTT

v_gene: TRBV4-3
d_gene: -
j_gene: TRBJ2-3
abundance: -
CDR3aa: CASSQAERGSTDTQYF
CDR3nt: TGCGCCAGCAGCCAAGCTGAACGAGGGAGCACAGATACGCAGTATTTT

v_gene: TRBV18
d_gene: -
j_gene: TRBJ1-2
abundance: once
CDR3aa: CASSHTRGYGYTF
CDR3nt: TGTGCCAGCTCACACACACGGGGGTATGGCTACACCTTC

v_gene: TRBV5-1
d_gene: TRBD2
j_gene: TRBJ2-2
abundance: -
CDR3aa: CASSLERGGTNTGELFF
CDR3nt: TGCGCCAGCAGCTTAGAGCGGGGGGGCACGAACACCGGGGAGCTGTTTTTT

v_gene: TRBV5-1
d_gene: TRBD1
j_gene: TRBJ1-6
abundance: few
CDR3aa: CASSLNRGNSPLHF
CDR3nt: TGCGCCAGCAGCTTGAACAGGGGTAATTCACCCCTCCACTTT

v_gene: TRBV28
d_gene: -
j_gene: TRBJ1-4
abundance: -
CDR3aa: CASSRTNEKLFF
CDR3nt: TGTGCCAGCAGCCGAACTAATGAAAAACTGTTTTTT

v_gene: TRBV19
d_gene: -
j_gene: TRBJ1-6
abundance: -
CDR3aa: CASSIRYNSPLHF
CDR3nt: TGTGCCAGTAGTATTAGATATAATTCACCCCTCCACTTT

v_gene: TRBV10-1
d_gene: -
j_gene: TRBJ1-1
abundance: -
CDR3aa: CASSESTGNTEAFF
CDR3nt: TGCGCCAGCAGTGAGTCGACAGGGAACACTGAAGCTTTCTTT

v_gene: TRBV29-1
d_gene: -
j_gene: TRBJ2-7
abundance: -
CDR3aa: CSVGQGNSYEQYF
CDR3nt: TGCAGCGTTGGGCAGGGAAATTCCTACGAGCAGTACTTC

v_gene: TRBV7-8
d_gene: -
j_gene: TRBJ2-6
abundance: -
CDR3aa: CASSLYLSSGANVLTF
CDR3nt: TGTGCCAGCAGCTTATACCTGAGCTCTGGGGCCAACGTCCTGACTTTC

v_gene: TRBV7-2
d_gene: -
j_gene: TRBJ2-7
abundance: -
CDR3aa: CASSRSVGTHYEQYF
CDR3nt: TGTGCCAGCAGTCGAAGTGTCGGTACTCACTACGAGCAGTACTTC

v_gene: TRBV7-7
d_gene: -
j_gene: TRBJ2-5
abundance: -
CDR3aa: CASSAQFQETQYF
CDR3nt: TGTGCCAGCAGCGCACAGTTTCAAGAGACCCAGTACTTC

v_gene: TRBV4-1
d_gene: TRBD1
j_gene: TRBJ2-7
abundance: -
CDR3aa: CASSQASDRVTYEQYF
CDR3nt: TGCGCCAGCAGCCAAGCTTCGGACAGGGTAACCTACGAGCAGTACTTC

v_gene: TRBV7-9
d_gene: -
j_gene: TRBJ2-5
abundance: -
CDR3aa: CASSSRAAAGETQYF
CDR3nt: TGTGCCAGCAGCTCTCGAGCGGCCGCGGGGGAGACCCAGTACTTC

v_gene: TRBV6-5
d_gene: TRBD1
j_gene: TRBJ2-5
abundance: -
CDR3aa: CASSSETGGQETQYF
CDR3nt: TGTGCCAGCAGTTCGGAGACAGGGGGCCAAGAGACCCAGTACTTC

v_gene: TRBV10-3
d_gene: TRBD1
j_gene: TRBJ2-5
abundance: -
CDR3aa: CAISPLGQGAGETQYF
CDR3nt: TGTGCCATCAGCCCCCTGGGACAGGGGGCGGGAGAGACCCAGTACTTC

v_gene: TRBV4-3
d_gene: TRBD2
j_gene: TRBJ2-3
abundance: few
CDR3aa: CASSQVFSGGVDTQYF
CDR3nt: TGCGCCAGCAGCCAAGTCTTTAGCGGGGGGGTAGATACGCAGTATTTT

v_gene: TRBV6-5
d_gene: -
j_gene: TRBJ1-2
abundance: -
CDR3aa: CASSFTVTGSYGYTF
CDR3nt: TGTGCCAGCAGTTTTACTGTCACAGGGAGCTATGGCTACACCTTC

v_gene: TRBV2
d_gene: -
j_gene: TRBJ1-4
abundance: -
CDR3aa: CARGERTNEKLFF
CDR3nt: TGTGCCAGAGGGGAACGAACTAATGAAAAACTGTTTTTT

v_gene: TRBV19
d_gene: -
j_gene: TRBJ1-2
abundance: few
CDR3aa: CASSIALLQAGGYTF
CDR3nt: TGTGCCAGTAGTATAGCCCTCCTCCAAGCGGGTGGCTACACCTTC

v_gene: TRBV5-1
d_gene: TRBD1
j_gene: TRBJ1-3
abundance: -
CDR3aa: CASSWGQGDTIYF
CDR3nt: TGCGCCAGCAGCTGGGGACAGGGAGACACCATATATTTT

v_gene: TRBV27
d_gene: TRBD2
j_gene: TRBJ2-3
abundance: -
CDR3aa: CASSPTSGGTDTQYF
CDR3nt: TGTGCCAGCAGTCCCACTAGCGGGGGGACAGATACGCAGTATTTT

v_gene: TRBV6-5
d_gene: -
j_gene: TRBJ1-5
abundance: -
CDR3aa: CASRVAGSNQPQHF
CDR3nt: TGTGCCAGCAGGGTGGCGGGGAGCAATCAGCCCCAGCATTTT

v_gene: TRBV4-1
d_gene: TRBD2
j_gene: TRBJ2-5
abundance: few
CDR3aa: CASSSPSGGLEGTQYF
CDR3nt: TGCGCCAGCAGCAGTCCTAGCGGGGGGCTGGAGGGGACCCAGTACTTC